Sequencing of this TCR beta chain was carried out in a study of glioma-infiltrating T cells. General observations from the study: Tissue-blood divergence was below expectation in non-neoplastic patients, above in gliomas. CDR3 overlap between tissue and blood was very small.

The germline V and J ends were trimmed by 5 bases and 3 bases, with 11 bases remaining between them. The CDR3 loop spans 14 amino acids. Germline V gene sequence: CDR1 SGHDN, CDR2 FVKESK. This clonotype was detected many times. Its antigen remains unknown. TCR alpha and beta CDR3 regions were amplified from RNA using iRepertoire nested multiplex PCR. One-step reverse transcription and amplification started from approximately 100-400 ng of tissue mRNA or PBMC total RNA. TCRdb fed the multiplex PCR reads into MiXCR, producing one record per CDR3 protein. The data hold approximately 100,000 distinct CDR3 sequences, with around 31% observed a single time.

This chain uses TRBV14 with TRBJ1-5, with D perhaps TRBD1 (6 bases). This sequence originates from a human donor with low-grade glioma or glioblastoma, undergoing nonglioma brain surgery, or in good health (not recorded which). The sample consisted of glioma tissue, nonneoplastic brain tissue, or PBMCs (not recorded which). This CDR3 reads CASSDGQINQPQHF. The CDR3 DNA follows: TGTGCCAGCAGCGACGGACAGATCAATCAGCCCCAGCATTTT.